Shown below are 11 T cell receptor beta chains from a single sample sequenced in a study of blood T cell repertoires in COVID-19. Produced via immunoSEQ multiplex PCR; TCRdb's table is partial and in-frame only. The sample shows 300,000 to 450,000 clones, approximately 89% of them seen only once. Sequencing was carried out using PBMCs or T cells enriched from blood (not recorded which). The receptor source for this set is a man in his thirties or forties who had recovered from COVID-19.

The chain links TRBV4-2 to TRBJ1-1; maybe TRBD1 (5 bases). CDR3 length equals 16 residues. V lost 0 bases to trimming and J lost 4 bases, with 15 bases between them. In germline, CDR1 is LGHNA, CDR2 YNFKEQ. Here the CDR3 DNA reads TGTGCCAGCAGCCAAGATGCCCAGGGTCTTCGCACTGAAGCTTTCTTT. Residues: CASSQDAQGLRTEAFF.

The chain is built from TRBV11-2 and TRBJ2-3, with TRBD1 identical over 10 bases. With V trimmed by 3 bases and J by 6 bases, 3 bases remained unmatched. This CDR3 comprises 14 residues. The germline V gene has CDR1 SGHAT and CDR2 FQNNGV. The DNA of the CDR3 is TGTGCCAGCAGCTTGGGACAGGGGACGGATACGCAGTATTTT. It translates to CASSLGQGTDTQYF. The full variable domain, completed using reference TRBV11-2 and TRBJ2-3, is EAGVAQSPRYKIIEKRQSVAFWCNPISGHATLYWYQQILGQGPKLLIQFQNNGVVDDSQLPKDRFSAERLKGVDSTLKIQPAKLEDSAVYLCASSLGQGTDTQYFGPGTRLTVL.

The chain uses TRBV30 and TRBJ2-3; 12 positions agree with TRBD2. The CDR3 covers 14 residues. The germline V gene has CDR1 GTSNPN and CDR2 SVGIG (reference sequence). Trimming at V came to 4 bases and at J to 9 bases, leaving 8 bases not matched to a gene. CDR3: CAWKTSGGPMTQYF. CDR3 nucleotides: TGTGCCTGGAAGACTAGCGGGGGCCCCATGACGCAGTATTTT.

V is TRBV7-9 and J is TRBJ2-5; 11 bases are a match to TRBD2. The CDR3 has 16 residues. With V trimmed by 4 bases and J by 5 bases, 9 bases remained unmatched. Germline V gene data show CDR1 as SEHNR and CDR2 as FQNEAQ (reference sequence). The CDR3 loop reads CASSSSPGLAVETQYF. For the CDR3, the DNA is TGTGCCAGCAGCTCTAGCCCGGGACTAGCGGTGGAGACCCAGTACTTC. The variable domain in full, with the rest retrieved from reference TRBV7-9 and TRBJ2-5, is DTGVSQNPRHKITKRGQNVTFRCDPISEHNRLYWYRQTLGQGPEFLTYFQNEAQLEKSRLLSDRFSAERPKGSFSTLEIQRTEQGDSAMYLCASSSSPGLAVETQYFGPGTRLLVL.

Only one count was recorded for this clone. The rearrangement uses TRBV7-9 and TRBJ1-5; 9 nucleotides match TRBD1. The ends lost 5 bases at V and 5 bases at J; junction bases unmatched: 4. CDR3 length equals 14 residues. CDR1 and CDR2 (germline): SEHNR, FQNEAQ (reference sequence). CDR3 loop: CASSPGQGYQPQHF. The CDR3 DNA follows: TGTGCCAGCAGCCCGGGACAGGGTTATCAGCCCCAGCATTTT.

This chain connects TRBV25-1 to TRBJ2-2; 8 bases match TRBD2. CDR3 length: 15 residues. Germline V gene lookup returns CDR1 MGHDK and CDR2 SYGVNS. V shed 9 bases and J 3 bases; nucleotides not matched to a gene: 9. DNA for the CDR3: TGTGCCAGTGCTGATGCGGGGGGACACACCGGGGAGCTGTTTTTT. Residues: CASADAGGHTGELFF.

This clone was seen more than once but under ten times. The chain couples TRBV10-3 to TRBJ2-5, with 7 bases aligning to TRBD2. V shed 8 bases, J shed 0 bases, and the junction held 12 bases outside the gene matches. Germline V gene sequence: CDR1 ENHRY, CDR2 SYGVKD. The CDR3 sequence is 16 residues long. In DNA, the CDR3 is TGTGCCATCGGGGACGCCAGCGGGGTGTACCAAGAGACCCAGTACTTC. Encoded protein: CAIGDASGVYQETQYF.

The V gene is TRBV5-1, the J gene TRBJ1-1; a weak D match, TRBD1 (6 bases). The V gene lost 7 bases and the J gene lost 12 bases, with 19 bases spanning the gap. Germline lookup yields CDR1 SGHRS and CDR2 YFSETQ. The CDR3 sequence is 12 residues long. The CDR3 loop is CASGGQGSETFF. The CDR3 region has the DNA TGCGCCAGCGGGGGCCAGGGTTCGGAAACTTTCTTT.

This rearrangement joins TRBV24-1 to TRBJ1-5; 7 bases fit TRBD1. Germline V gives CDR1 KGHDR, CDR2 SFDVKD. V was pared by 4 bases and J by 4 bases, with 3 bases of the junction left unmatched. The length of the CDR3 is 14 residues. The chain's CDR3 is CATSDSGQNQPQHF. CDR3 nucleotide sequence: TGTGCCACCAGTGACTCGGGACAGAATCAGCCCCAGCATTTT.

The V and J genes are TRBV6-6 and TRBJ1-1, with D possibly TRBD1 on 6 matching bases. Trimming cost V 0 bases and J 10 bases, with 12 bases left between them. The CDR3 consists of 13 residues. Germline V gene sequence: CDR1 MNHNY, CDR2 SVGAGI (reference sequence). CDR3 amino acids: CASSYSTGLGAFF. CDR3 in DNA: TGTGCCAGCAGTTACTCGACAGGTCTGGGAGCTTTCTTT.

The chain employs TRBV4-3 and TRBJ1-6; D perhaps matches TRBD1 (6 bases). The germline CDR1 and CDR2 sequences are LGHNA and YSLEER. Trimming took 7 bases from V and 7 from J, leaving 17 bases between them. The CDR3 runs to 15 residues. The chain's CDR3 is CASNRTGRSNSPLHF. The DNA of the CDR3 is TGCGCCAGCAATCGAACAGGGCGCAGCAATTCACCCCTCCACTTT.